This TCR beta chain appears in the sequencing data of a study of T cells after posttransplantation cyclophosphamide. Trimming stripped 0 bases from V and 0 bases from J, with 7 bases between. The CDR3 has 15 residues. Germline CDR1 and CDR2: SGDLS and YYNGEE. A remark on this clone: Antigen unknown.

The related graft donor's blood sample was taken on the day of bone marrow donation. Study results and caveats: Recipient CMV seropositivity and CMV reactivation strongly tracked TRB clonality. Later blood repertoires were often dominated by clones from the donor CD8+ memory compartment.

Measured with immunoSEQ multiplex PCR; TCRdb has only the in-frame clones, and not every one. The sample includes 32,000 or so clones, none of them occurring once. This clonotype was sampled from a woman aged 55-75 years in good health, CMV-negative, and a related stem cell transplant donor. The chain links TRBV9 to TRBJ1-5, with D unclear. The sequenced sample consisted of PBMCs. CDR3 region: CASSVGQSSNQPQHF. In DNA, the CDR3 is TGTGCCAGCAGCGTAGGACAAAGTAGCAATCAGCCCCAGCATTTT.